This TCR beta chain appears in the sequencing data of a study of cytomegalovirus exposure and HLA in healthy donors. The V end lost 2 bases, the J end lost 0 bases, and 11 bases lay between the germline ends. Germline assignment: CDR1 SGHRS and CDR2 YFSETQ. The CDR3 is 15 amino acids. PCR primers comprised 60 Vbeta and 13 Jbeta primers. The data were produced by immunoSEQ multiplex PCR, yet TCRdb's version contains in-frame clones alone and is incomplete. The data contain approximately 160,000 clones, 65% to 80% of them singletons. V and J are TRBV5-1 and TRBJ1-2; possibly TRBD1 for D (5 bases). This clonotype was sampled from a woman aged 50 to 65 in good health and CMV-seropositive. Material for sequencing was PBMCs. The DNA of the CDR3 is TGCGCCAGCAGCTTAGCGGGGCCTACTAACTATGGCTACACCTTC. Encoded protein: CASSLAGPTNYGYTF. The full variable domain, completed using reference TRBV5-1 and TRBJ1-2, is KAGVTQTPRYLIKTRGQQVTLSCSPISGHRSVSWYQQTPGQGLQFLFEYFSETQRNKGNFPGRFSGRQFSNSRSEMNVSTLELGDSALYLCASSLAGPTNYGYTFGSGTRLTVV.